Below, one T cell receptor beta chain is given with its context. This table comes from immunoSEQ multiplex PCR, and its TCRdb copy is limited to in-frame clones, with some not included. In the table there are tens of thousands of clones, about four fifths of which are singletons. These data are taken from a study of T cells in tumors after PD-1 blockade. The origin of this receptor is a human donor with basal cell carcinoma. The sample in question was PBMCs, obtained before anti-PD-1 treatment.

CDR3 sequence reads: CASSYSRQINTEAFF. CDR3 coding DNA: TGTGCCAGCAGTTACTCGAGGCAGATTAACACTGAAGCTTTCTTT. The V and J genes are TRBV6-5 and TRBJ1-1, with D unclear. The CDR3 contains 15 residues. Trimming stripped 0 bases from V and 2 bases from J, with 10 bases between. Germline CDR1 and CDR2: MNHEY and SVGAGI.